This is a list of T cell receptor beta chains from one sample in a study of blood T cell repertoires in COVID-19. Sequencing used immunoSEQ multiplex PCR; TCRdb keeps in-frame clones, though not all of them. The sample lists 250,000 to 350,000 clones; approximately 89% were seen once. The source material was PBMCs or T cells enriched from blood (not recorded which). These receptors were obtained from a woman aged 25 to 45 who had recovered from COVID-19. CDR3s include the opening cysteine and the closing phenylalanine or tryptophan. The D gene is left open where the match is weak. A row's size may be missing; if present it is once, few, many or a size class.

d_call: .; j_call: TRBJ1-2; clone_size: .; cdr3_length: 13; v_call: TRBV28; cdr3_aa: CASSFLQNYGYTF; cdr3_nt: TGTGCCAGCAGTTTTCTACAGAACTATGGCTACACCTTC
d_call: TRBD2; j_call: TRBJ2-1; clone_size: once; cdr3_length: 15; v_call: TRBV28; cdr3_aa: CASSSPGGGAVEQFF; cdr3_nt: TGTGCCAGCAGTTCCCCAGGCGGGGGGGCGGTTGAGCAGTTCTTC
d_call: .; j_call: TRBJ1-5; clone_size: .; cdr3_length: 14; v_call: TRBV7-8; cdr3_aa: CASRPAGGNQPQHF; cdr3_nt: TGTGCCAGCAGGCCCGCAGGCGGCAATCAGCCCCAGCATTTT
d_call: .; j_call: TRBJ1-2; clone_size: .; cdr3_length: 14; v_call: TRBV30; cdr3_aa: CASRQEVVGYGYTF; cdr3_nt: TGTGCCTCCCGTCAGGAGGTGGTAGGCTATGGCTACACCTTC
d_call: TRBD1; j_call: TRBJ1-2; clone_size: .; cdr3_length: 15; v_call: TRBV4-3; cdr3_aa: CASSQGGRGLDGYTF; cdr3_nt: TGCGCCAGCAGCCAAGGAGGCAGGGGGCTGGATGGCTACACCTTC
d_call: TRBD1; j_call: TRBJ1-4; clone_size: .; cdr3_length: 13; v_call: TRBV27; cdr3_aa: CASSRQGEEKLFF; cdr3_nt: TGTGCCAGCAGTAGACAGGGAGAGGAAAAACTGTTTTTT
d_call: TRBD1; j_call: TRBJ1-5; clone_size: .; cdr3_length: 14; v_call: TRBV3-1/TRBV3-2; cdr3_aa: CASSQVQGSQPQHF; cdr3_nt: TGTGCCAGCAGCCAAGTACAGGGGAGTCAGCCCCAGCATTTT
d_call: .; j_call: TRBJ2-7; clone_size: .; cdr3_length: 14; v_call: TRBV19; cdr3_aa: CASSPTGWSYEQYF; cdr3_nt: TGTGCCAGTAGCCCAACAGGGTGGTCCTACGAGCAGTACTTC
d_call: .; j_call: TRBJ1-1; clone_size: .; cdr3_length: 14; v_call: TRBV18; cdr3_aa: CASSPEGTTTEAFF; cdr3_nt: TGTGCCAGCTCCCCTGAAGGGACAACGACTGAAGCTTTCTTT
d_call: TRBD2; j_call: TRBJ2-6; clone_size: .; cdr3_length: 19; v_call: TRBV10-3; cdr3_aa: CAISESNGLAGFGANVLTF; cdr3_nt: TGTGCCATCAGTGAGTCGAATGGACTAGCGGGTTTTGGGGCCAACGTCCTGACTTTC
d_call: .; j_call: TRBJ2-3; clone_size: .; cdr3_length: 13; v_call: TRBV18; cdr3_aa: CASSPDLADTQYF; cdr3_nt: TGTGCCAGCTCACCAGACTTAGCGGATACGCAGTATTTT
d_call: .; j_call: TRBJ1-5; clone_size: .; cdr3_length: 15; v_call: TRBV18; cdr3_aa: CASSPVPSGSQPQHF; cdr3_nt: TGTGCCAGCTCACCTGTGCCCTCTGGGAGTCAGCCCCAGCATTTT
d_call: TRBD1; j_call: TRBJ1-2; clone_size: .; cdr3_length: 15; v_call: TRBV6-5; cdr3_aa: CASSYLRTGVYGYTF; cdr3_nt: TGTGCCAGCAGTTACCTCAGGACAGGGGTCTATGGCTACACCTTC
d_call: .; j_call: TRBJ2-5; clone_size: .; cdr3_length: 15; v_call: TRBV4-1; cdr3_aa: CASSQDLGPQETQYF; cdr3_nt: TGCGCCAGCAGCCAAGATTTGGGGCCCCAAGAGACCCAGTACTTC
d_call: TRBD2; j_call: TRBJ2-1; clone_size: .; cdr3_length: 16; v_call: TRBV5-4; cdr3_aa: CASSVLDGLAGREQFF; cdr3_nt: TGTGCCAGCAGCGTCTTGGACGGACTAGCGGGCCGGGAGCAGTTCTTC
d_call: .; j_call: TRBJ1-1; clone_size: .; cdr3_length: 13; v_call: TRBV19; cdr3_aa: CASSPVMNTEAFF; cdr3_nt: TGTGCCAGTAGTCCGGTCATGAACACTGAAGCTTTCTTT
d_call: .; j_call: TRBJ1-6; clone_size: .; cdr3_length: 15; v_call: TRBV28; cdr3_aa: CASKSSGERYSPLHF; cdr3_nt: TGTGCCAGCAAATCTTCCGGGGAGAGATATTCACCCCTCCACTTT
d_call: .; j_call: TRBJ1-2; clone_size: .; cdr3_length: 12; v_call: TRBV12-3/TRBV12-4; cdr3_aa: CATKGLSYGYTF; cdr3_nt: TGTGCCACCAAGGGGCTTTCATATGGCTACACCTTC
d_call: .; j_call: TRBJ1-1; clone_size: once; cdr3_length: 12; v_call: TRBV7-2; cdr3_aa: CASSRRGTEAFF; cdr3_nt: TGTGCCAGCAGCCGCAGGGGCACTGAAGCTTTCTTT
d_call: .; j_call: TRBJ1-3; clone_size: .; cdr3_length: 15; v_call: TRBV10-3; cdr3_aa: CAISELGYSGNTIYF; cdr3_nt: TGTGCCATCAGTGAACTGGGCTACTCTGGAAACACCATATATTTT
d_call: .; j_call: TRBJ1-1; clone_size: .; cdr3_length: 13; v_call: TRBV10-3; cdr3_aa: CAISGQGNTEAFF; cdr3_nt: TGTGCCATCAGCGGGCAGGGGAACACTGAAGCTTTCTTT
d_call: TRBD2; j_call: TRBJ2-3; clone_size: .; cdr3_length: 15; v_call: TRBV9; cdr3_aa: CASSPRGGRTDTQYF; cdr3_nt: TGTGCCAGCAGCCCCCGCGGGGGGCGCACAGATACGCAGTATTTT
d_call: .; j_call: TRBJ1-1; clone_size: .; cdr3_length: 16; v_call: TRBV5-5; cdr3_aa: CASSTLGGIGVTEAFF; cdr3_nt: TGTGCCAGCAGTACTCTGGGGGGAATTGGGGTCACTGAAGCTTTCTTT
d_call: .; j_call: TRBJ1-1; clone_size: .; cdr3_length: 15; v_call: TRBV5-4; cdr3_aa: CASSLGAVYDTEAFF; cdr3_nt: TGTGCCAGCAGCTTGGGGGCAGTGTACGACACTGAAGCTTTCTTT
d_call: .; j_call: TRBJ1-1; clone_size: .; cdr3_length: 16; v_call: TRBV18; cdr3_aa: CASSPPPGDADTEAFF; cdr3_nt: TGTGCCAGCTCACCGCCCCCAGGGGACGCGGACACTGAAGCTTTCTTT
d_call: TRBD1; j_call: TRBJ1-2; clone_size: .; cdr3_length: 13; v_call: TRBV2; cdr3_aa: CASAIGQGVGYTF; cdr3_nt: TGTGCCAGCGCTATTGGACAGGGCGTGGGCTACACCTTC
d_call: .; j_call: TRBJ1-4; clone_size: .; cdr3_length: 13; v_call: TRBV6-5; cdr3_aa: CASSYFRDEKLFF; cdr3_nt: TGTGCCAGCAGCTATTTCAGGGATGAAAAACTGTTTTTT
d_call: TRBD2; j_call: TRBJ2-3; clone_size: .; cdr3_length: 16; v_call: TRBV18; cdr3_aa: CASSPRSAGFTDTQYF; cdr3_nt: TGTGCCAGCTCACCAAGGTCAGCGGGGTTCACAGATACGCAGTATTTT
d_call: TRBD1; j_call: TRBJ1-1; clone_size: .; cdr3_length: 15; v_call: TRBV7-2; cdr3_aa: CASSGPGQGNTEAFF; cdr3_nt: TGTGCCAGCAGCGGCCCCGGACAGGGGAACACTGAAGCTTTCTTT
d_call: TRBD2; j_call: TRBJ2-7; clone_size: .; cdr3_length: 15; v_call: TRBV6-5; cdr3_aa: CASTRRGGGQSEQYF; cdr3_nt: TGTGCCAGCACCCGTCGCGGGGGGGGGCAAAGCGAGCAGTACTTC
d_call: .; j_call: TRBJ2-5; clone_size: .; cdr3_length: 13; v_call: TRBV18; cdr3_aa: CASSRGVQETQYF; cdr3_nt: TGTGCCAGCTCCCGGGGAGTCCAAGAGACCCAGTACTTC
d_call: TRBD2; j_call: TRBJ2-7; clone_size: .; cdr3_length: 14; v_call: TRBV7-2; cdr3_aa: CASSTGLVGYEQYF; cdr3_nt: TGTGCCAGCAGCACGGGACTAGTGGGATACGAGCAGTACTTC
d_call: TRBD2; j_call: TRBJ2-3; clone_size: few; cdr3_length: 13; v_call: TRBV6-5; cdr3_aa: CASRRGDPDTQYF; cdr3_nt: TGTGCCAGCAGGCGGGGGGATCCAGATACGCAGTATTTT
d_call: TRBD2; j_call: TRBJ2-1; clone_size: .; cdr3_length: 15; v_call: TRBV5-1; cdr3_aa: CASRPTSGPYNEQFF; cdr3_nt: TGCGCCAGCAGACCTACTAGCGGACCTTACAATGAGCAGTTCTTC
d_call: .; j_call: TRBJ1-2; clone_size: .; cdr3_length: 14; v_call: TRBV28; cdr3_aa: CASRPLPGYDGYTF; cdr3_nt: TGTGCCAGCAGACCACTCCCGGGTTACGATGGCTACACCTTC
d_call: TRBD1; j_call: TRBJ1-3; clone_size: .; cdr3_length: 16; v_call: TRBV7-8; cdr3_aa: CASSTGLTGGQYTIYF; cdr3_nt: TGTGCCAGCAGCACAGGATTAACAGGGGGTCAGTACACCATATATTTT
d_call: .; j_call: TRBJ1-1; clone_size: many; cdr3_length: 15; v_call: TRBV3-1/TRBV3-2; cdr3_aa: CASSHTQMGGTEAFF; cdr3_nt: TGTGCCAGCAGCCACACGCAAATGGGGGGCACTGAAGCTTTCTTT
d_call: .; j_call: TRBJ1-2; clone_size: .; cdr3_length: 14; v_call: TRBV7-9; cdr3_aa: CASSLNQGNYGYTF; cdr3_nt: TGTGCCAGCAGTTTGAACCAGGGGAACTATGGCTACACCTTC
d_call: TRBD1; j_call: TRBJ1-2; clone_size: few; cdr3_length: 15; v_call: TRBV25-1; cdr3_aa: CASLAFQGGNYGYTF; cdr3_nt: TGTGCCAGCCTCGCATTCCAGGGGGGTAACTATGGCTACACCTTC
d_call: .; j_call: TRBJ1-5; clone_size: few; cdr3_length: 17; v_call: TRBV10-2; cdr3_aa: CASSDRVDLISNQPQHF; cdr3_nt: TGCGCCAGCAGTGATCGAGTGGACTTAATATCCAATCAGCCCCAGCATTTT
d_call: .; j_call: TRBJ1-1; clone_size: .; cdr3_length: 18; v_call: TRBV6-1; cdr3_aa: CASSVREQGGRGGPEAFF; cdr3_nt: TGTGCCAGCAGTGTCCGGGAACAGGGAGGTCGGGGGGGCCCTGAAGCTTTCTTT
d_call: .; j_call: TRBJ2-2; clone_size: .; cdr3_length: 18; v_call: TRBV12-5; cdr3_aa: CASGLVRAGRTNTGELFF; cdr3_nt: TGTGCTAGTGGTTTGGTACGGGCGGGGAGAACGAACACCGGGGAGCTGTTTTTT
d_call: .; j_call: TRBJ1-1; clone_size: .; cdr3_length: 14; v_call: TRBV27; cdr3_aa: CASSFAVNFGEAFF; cdr3_nt: TGTGCCAGCAGTTTTGCGGTGAACTTTGGTGAAGCTTTCTTT
d_call: .; j_call: TRBJ2-1; clone_size: .; cdr3_length: 16; v_call: TRBV29-1; cdr3_aa: CSATPRQGSSYNEQFF; cdr3_nt: TGCAGCGCTACGCCAAGGCAGGGGAGCTCCTACAATGAGCAGTTCTTC
d_call: TRBD1; j_call: TRBJ2-7; clone_size: few; cdr3_length: 13; v_call: TRBV24-1; cdr3_aa: CATRDRSSYEQYF; cdr3_nt: TGTGCCACCCGGGACAGGAGCTCCTACGAGCAGTACTTC
d_call: TRBD2; j_call: TRBJ2-7; clone_size: .; cdr3_length: 13; v_call: TRBV14; cdr3_aa: CASSHGGAHEQYF; cdr3_nt: TGTGCCAGCAGCCACGGGGGGGCCCACGAGCAGTACTTC
d_call: .; j_call: TRBJ1-1; clone_size: .; cdr3_length: 14; v_call: TRBV19; cdr3_aa: CASRNTGSWTEAFF; cdr3_nt: TGTGCCAGTAGGAATACAGGGTCGTGGACTGAAGCTTTCTTT
d_call: TRBD1; j_call: TRBJ2-5; clone_size: .; cdr3_length: 15; v_call: TRBV7-3; cdr3_aa: CASSFTGVTGETQYF; cdr3_nt: TGTGCCAGCAGCTTCACAGGGGTTACGGGAGAGACCCAGTACTTC
d_call: TRBD2; j_call: TRBJ2-3; clone_size: .; cdr3_length: 15; v_call: TRBV5-1; cdr3_aa: CASSFRGGLTDTQYF; cdr3_nt: TGCGCCAGCAGCTTCCGGGGGGGCCTCACAGATACGCAGTATTTT